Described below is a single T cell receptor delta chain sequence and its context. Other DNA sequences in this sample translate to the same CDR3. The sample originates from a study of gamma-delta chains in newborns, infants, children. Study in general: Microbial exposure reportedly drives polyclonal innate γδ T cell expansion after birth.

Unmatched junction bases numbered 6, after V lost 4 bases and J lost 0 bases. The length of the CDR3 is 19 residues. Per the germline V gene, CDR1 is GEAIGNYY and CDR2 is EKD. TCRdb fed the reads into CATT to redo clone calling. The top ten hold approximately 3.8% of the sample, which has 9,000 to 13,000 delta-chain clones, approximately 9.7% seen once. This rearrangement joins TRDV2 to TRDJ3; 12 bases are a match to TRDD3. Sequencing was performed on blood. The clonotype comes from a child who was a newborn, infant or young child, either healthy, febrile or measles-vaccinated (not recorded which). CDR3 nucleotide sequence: TGTGCCTGTGATACTGGGGGATACACAAGCTCCTGGGACACCCGACAGATGTTTTTC. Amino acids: CACDTGGYTSSWDTRQMFF.